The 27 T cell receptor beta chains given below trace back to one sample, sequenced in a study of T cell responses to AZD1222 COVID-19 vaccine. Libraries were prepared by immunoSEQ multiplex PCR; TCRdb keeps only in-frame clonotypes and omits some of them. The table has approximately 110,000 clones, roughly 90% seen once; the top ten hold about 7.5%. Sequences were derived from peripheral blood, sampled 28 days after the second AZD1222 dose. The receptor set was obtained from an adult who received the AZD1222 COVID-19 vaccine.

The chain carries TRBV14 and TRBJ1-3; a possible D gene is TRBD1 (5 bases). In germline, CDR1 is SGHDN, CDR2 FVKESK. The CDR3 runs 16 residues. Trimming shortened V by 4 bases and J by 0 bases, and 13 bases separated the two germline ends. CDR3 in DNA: TGTGCCAGCAGCCCCTGGGGACGGCACTCTGGAAACACCATATATTTT. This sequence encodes CASSPWGRHSGNTIYF.

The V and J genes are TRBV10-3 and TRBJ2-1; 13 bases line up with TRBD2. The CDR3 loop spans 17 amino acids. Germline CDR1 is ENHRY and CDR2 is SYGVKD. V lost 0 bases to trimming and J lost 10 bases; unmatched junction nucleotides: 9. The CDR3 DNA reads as TGTGCCATCAGTGAGTCGTCGGGGACTAGCGGGGCCCGAGAGCAGTTCTTC. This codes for CAISESSGTSGAREQFF.

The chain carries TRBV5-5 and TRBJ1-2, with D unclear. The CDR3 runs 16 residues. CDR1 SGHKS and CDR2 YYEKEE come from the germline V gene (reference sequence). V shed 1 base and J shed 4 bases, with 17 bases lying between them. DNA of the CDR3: TGTGCCAGCAGCTTGTCGCACAACGCCTGGGCCTATGGCTACACCTTC. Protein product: CASSLSHNAWAYGYTF.

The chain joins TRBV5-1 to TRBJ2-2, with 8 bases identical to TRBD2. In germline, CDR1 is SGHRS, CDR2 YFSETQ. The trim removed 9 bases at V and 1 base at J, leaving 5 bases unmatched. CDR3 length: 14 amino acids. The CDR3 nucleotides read TGCGCCATCCAACTAGCGGAGAACACCGGGGAGCTGTTTTTT. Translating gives CAIQLAENTGELFF.

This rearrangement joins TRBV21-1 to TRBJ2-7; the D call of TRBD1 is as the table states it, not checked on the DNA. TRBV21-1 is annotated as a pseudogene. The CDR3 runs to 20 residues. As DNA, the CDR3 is TGTGCCAGCAGCAAAGATGAGCCAGGGATCCTCAATAGCAGATCCTACGAGCAGTACTTC. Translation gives CASSKDEPGILNSRSYEQYF.

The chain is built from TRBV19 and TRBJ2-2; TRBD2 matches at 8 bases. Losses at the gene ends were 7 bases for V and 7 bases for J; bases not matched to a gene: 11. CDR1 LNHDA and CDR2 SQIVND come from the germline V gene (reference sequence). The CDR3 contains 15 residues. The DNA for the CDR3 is TGTGCCAGTACTATCTCAGCGGGGGAAAGCGGGGAGCTGTTTTTT. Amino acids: CASTISAGESGELFF.

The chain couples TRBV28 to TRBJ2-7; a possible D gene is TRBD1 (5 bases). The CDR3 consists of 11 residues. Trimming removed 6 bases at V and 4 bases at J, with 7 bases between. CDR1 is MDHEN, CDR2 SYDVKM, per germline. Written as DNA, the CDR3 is TGTGCCAGCAGAGACAGATACGAGCAGTACTTC. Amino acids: CASRDRYEQYF.

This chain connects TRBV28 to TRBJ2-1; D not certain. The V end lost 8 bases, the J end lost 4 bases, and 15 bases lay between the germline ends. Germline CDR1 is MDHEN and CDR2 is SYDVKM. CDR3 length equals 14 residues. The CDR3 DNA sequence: TGTGCCAGCCGAGGCCGAGAGAGGTACAATGAGCAGTTCTTC. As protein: CASRGRERYNEQFF.

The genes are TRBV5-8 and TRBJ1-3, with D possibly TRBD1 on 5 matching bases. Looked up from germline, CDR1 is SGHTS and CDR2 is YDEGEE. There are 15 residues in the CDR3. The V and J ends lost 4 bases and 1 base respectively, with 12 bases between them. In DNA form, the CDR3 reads TGTGCCAGCAGCACGGGGGACGGTTCTGGAAACACCATATATTTT. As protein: CASSTGDGSGNTIYF.

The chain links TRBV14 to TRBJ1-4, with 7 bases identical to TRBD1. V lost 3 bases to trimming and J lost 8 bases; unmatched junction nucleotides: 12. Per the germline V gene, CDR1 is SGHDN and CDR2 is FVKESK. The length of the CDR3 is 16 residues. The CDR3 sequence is CASSHPTGEYREKLFF. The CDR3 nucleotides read TGTGCCAGCAGCCATCCAACAGGGGAGTATCGGGAAAAACTGTTTTTT. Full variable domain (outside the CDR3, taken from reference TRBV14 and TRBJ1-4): EAGVTQFPSHSVIEKGQTVTLRCDPISGHDNLYWYRRVMGKEIKFLLHFVKESKQDESGMPNNRFLAERTGGTYSTLKVQPAELEDSGVYFCASSHPTGEYREKLFFGSGTQLSVL.

The CDR3 nucleotides are TGTGCCAGTAGGGAAACGACAGCAAGGGGTGAAAAACTGTTTTTT. It is translated as CASRETTARGEKLFF. The chain employs TRBV19 and TRBJ1-4, with D perhaps TRBD1 (5 bases). Germline lookup yields CDR1 LNHDA and CDR2 SQIVND (reference sequence). The CDR3 length is 15 residues. Trimming shortened V by 6 bases and J by 7 bases, and 18 bases separated the two germline ends.

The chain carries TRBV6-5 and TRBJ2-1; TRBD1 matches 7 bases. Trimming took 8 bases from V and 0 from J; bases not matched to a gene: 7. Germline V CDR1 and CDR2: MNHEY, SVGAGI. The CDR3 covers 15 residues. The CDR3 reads CASVWGQSSYNEQFF. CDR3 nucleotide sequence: TGTGCCAGCGTATGGGGACAGAGCTCCTACAATGAGCAGTTCTTC.

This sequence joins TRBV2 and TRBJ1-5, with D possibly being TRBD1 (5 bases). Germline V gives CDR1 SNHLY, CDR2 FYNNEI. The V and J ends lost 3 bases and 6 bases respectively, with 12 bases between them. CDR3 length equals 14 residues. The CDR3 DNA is TGTGCCAGCAGTGAGTCTACAGGCCGTCAGCCCCAGCATTTT. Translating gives CASSESTGRQPQHF. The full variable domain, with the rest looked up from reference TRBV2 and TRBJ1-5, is EPEVTQTPSHQVTQMGQEVILRCVPISNHLYFYWYRQILGQKVEFLVSFYNNEISEKSEIFDDQFSVERPDGSNFTLKIRSTKLEDSAMYFCASSESTGRQPQHFGDGTRLSIL.

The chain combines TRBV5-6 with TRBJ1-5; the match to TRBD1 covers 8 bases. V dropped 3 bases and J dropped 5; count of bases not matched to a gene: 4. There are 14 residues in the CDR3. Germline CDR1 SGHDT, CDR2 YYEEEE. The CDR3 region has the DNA TGTGCCAGCAGCTACGGACAGGGCCATCAGCCCCAGCATTTT. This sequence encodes CASSYGQGHQPQHF.

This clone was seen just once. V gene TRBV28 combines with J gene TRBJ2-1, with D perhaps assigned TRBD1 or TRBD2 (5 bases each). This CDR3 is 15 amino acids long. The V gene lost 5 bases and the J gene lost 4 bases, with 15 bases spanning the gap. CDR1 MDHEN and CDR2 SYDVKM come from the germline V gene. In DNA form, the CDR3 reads TGTGCCAGCAGTCACAACCGGGACCAATACAATGAGCAGTTCTTC. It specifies CASSHNRDQYNEQFF.

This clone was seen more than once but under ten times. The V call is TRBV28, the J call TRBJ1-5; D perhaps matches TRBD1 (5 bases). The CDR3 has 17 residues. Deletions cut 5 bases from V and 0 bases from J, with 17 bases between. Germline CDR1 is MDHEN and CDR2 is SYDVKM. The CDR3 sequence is CASSDPSGRYSNQPQHF. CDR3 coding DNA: TGTGCCAGCAGTGATCCTTCGGGGCGATATAGCAATCAGCCCCAGCATTTT.

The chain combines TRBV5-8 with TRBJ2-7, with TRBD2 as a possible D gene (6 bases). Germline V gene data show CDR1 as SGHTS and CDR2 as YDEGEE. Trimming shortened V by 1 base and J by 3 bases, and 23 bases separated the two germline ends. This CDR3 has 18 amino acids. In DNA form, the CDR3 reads TGTGCCAGCAGCTTGAATTTGCCACGAATGGGACTTCACTACGAGCAGTACTTC. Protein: CASSLNLPRMGLHYEQYF.

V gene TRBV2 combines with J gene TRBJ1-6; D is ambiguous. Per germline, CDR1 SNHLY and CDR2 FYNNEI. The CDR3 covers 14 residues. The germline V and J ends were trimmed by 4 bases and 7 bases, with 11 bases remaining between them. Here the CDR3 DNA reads TGTGCCAGCAGTGGCATCACAGAAAATTCACCCCTCCACTTT. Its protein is CASSGITENSPLHF.

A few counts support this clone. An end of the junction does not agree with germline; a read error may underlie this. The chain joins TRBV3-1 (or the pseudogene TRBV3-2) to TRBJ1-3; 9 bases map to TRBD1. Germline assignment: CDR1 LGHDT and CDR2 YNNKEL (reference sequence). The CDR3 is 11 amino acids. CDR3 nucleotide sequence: TGTGCCAGCAGTCGGGACAGGGCTTTTGATTTT. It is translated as CASSRDRAFDF.

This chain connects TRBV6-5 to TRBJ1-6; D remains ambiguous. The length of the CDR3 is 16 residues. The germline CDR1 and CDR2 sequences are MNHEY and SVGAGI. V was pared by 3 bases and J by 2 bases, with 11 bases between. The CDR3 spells CASSYTPRPYNSPLHF. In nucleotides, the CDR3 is TGTGCCAGCAGTTATACTCCACGGCCCTATAATTCACCCCTCCACTTT.

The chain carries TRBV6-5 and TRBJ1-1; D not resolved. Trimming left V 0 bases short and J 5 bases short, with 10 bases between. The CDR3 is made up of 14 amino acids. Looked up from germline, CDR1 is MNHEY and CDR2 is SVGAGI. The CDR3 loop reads CASSYSFPGTEAFF. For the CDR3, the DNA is TGTGCCAGCAGTTACTCGTTTCCGGGGACTGAAGCTTTCTTT.

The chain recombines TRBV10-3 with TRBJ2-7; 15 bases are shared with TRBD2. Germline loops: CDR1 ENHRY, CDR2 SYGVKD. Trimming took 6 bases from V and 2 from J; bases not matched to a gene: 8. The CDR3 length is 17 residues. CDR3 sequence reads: CAIRAGTSGGSTYEQYF. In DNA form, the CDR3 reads TGTGCCATCAGGGCCGGGACTAGCGGGGGGAGCACCTACGAGCAGTACTTC.

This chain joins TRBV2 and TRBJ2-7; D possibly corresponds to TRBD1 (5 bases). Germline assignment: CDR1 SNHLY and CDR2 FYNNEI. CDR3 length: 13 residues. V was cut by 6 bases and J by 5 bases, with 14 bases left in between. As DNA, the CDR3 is TGTGCCAGCAGGCGTCAGGGTAGACACGAGCAGTACTTC. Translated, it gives CASRRQGRHEQYF.

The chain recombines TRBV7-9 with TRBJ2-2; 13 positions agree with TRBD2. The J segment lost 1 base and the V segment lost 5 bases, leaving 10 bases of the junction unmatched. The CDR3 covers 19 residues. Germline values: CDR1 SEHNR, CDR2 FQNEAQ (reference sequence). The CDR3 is CASSVGLAGARRNTGELFF. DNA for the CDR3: TGTGCCAGCAGCGTCGGACTAGCGGGGGCCAGAAGGAACACCGGGGAGCTGTTTTTT.

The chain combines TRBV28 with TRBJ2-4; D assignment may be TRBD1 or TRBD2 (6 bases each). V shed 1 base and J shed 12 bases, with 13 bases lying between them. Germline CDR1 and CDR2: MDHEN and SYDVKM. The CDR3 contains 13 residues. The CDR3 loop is CASSLSGAIAQYF. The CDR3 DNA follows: TGTGCCAGCAGTTTATCGGGGGCCATCGCTCAGTACTTC.

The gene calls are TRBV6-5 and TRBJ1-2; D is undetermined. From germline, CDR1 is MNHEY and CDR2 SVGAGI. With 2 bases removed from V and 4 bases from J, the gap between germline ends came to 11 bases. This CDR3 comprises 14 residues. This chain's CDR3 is CASSYRGSGYGYTF. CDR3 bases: TGTGCCAGCAGTTACCGAGGGAGCGGCTATGGCTACACCTTC.

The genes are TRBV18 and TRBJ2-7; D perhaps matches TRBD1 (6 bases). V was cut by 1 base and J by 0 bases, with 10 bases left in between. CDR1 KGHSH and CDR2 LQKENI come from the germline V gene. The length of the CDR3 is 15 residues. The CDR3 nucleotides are TGTGCCAGCTCACCACTGGGGGCCTCCTCCTACGAGCAGTACTTC. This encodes CASSPLGASSYEQYF.